This T cell receptor beta chain was recorded in a study of identical twins. Via MiXCR, TCRdb re-called the 5' RACE reads, giving one row per CDR3 protein. Of 450,000 or so distinct CDR3 sequences listed, over 12% are singletons. The sample holds a few counts of this clonotype. The sample also formed part of further work on yellow fever vaccine responses in identical twins.

Source material: CD4+ T cells sorted from blood. The TCR sequence derives from a woman aged 18-29 years in good health.

In DNA, the CDR3 is TGCAGTGCAAGCAGGGACAGGGTTCAGCCCCAGCATTTT. Translating gives CSASRDRVQPQHF. The rearrangement joins TRBV20-1 to TRBJ1-5; 9 bases are a match to TRBD1. The V gene end was trimmed by 6 bases and the J gene end by 6 bases; junction bases not matched to a gene: 6. The CDR3 runs 13 residues. Germline CDR1 DFQATT, CDR2 SNEGSKA (reference sequence).